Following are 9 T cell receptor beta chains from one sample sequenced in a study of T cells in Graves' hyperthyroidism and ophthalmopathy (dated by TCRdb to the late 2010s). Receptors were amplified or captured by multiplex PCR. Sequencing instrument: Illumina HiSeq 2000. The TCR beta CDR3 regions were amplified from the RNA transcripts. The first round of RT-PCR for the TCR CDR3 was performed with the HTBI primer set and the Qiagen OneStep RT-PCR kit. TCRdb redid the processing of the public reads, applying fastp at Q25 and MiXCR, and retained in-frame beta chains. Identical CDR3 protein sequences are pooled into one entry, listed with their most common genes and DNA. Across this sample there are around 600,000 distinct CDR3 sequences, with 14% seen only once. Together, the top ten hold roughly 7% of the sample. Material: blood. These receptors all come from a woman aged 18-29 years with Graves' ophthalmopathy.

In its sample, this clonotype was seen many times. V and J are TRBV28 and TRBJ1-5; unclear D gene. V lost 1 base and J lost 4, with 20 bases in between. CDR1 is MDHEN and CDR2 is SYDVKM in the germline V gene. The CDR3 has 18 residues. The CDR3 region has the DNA TGTGCCAGCAGTTTATTAGGATTACGGACCCGGGGTAATCAGCCCCAGCATTTT. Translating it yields CASSLLGLRTRGNQPQHF.

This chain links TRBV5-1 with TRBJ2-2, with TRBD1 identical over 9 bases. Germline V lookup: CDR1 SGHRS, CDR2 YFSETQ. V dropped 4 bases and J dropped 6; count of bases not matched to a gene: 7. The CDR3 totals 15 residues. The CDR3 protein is CASSRWTGVPGELFF. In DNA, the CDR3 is TGCGCCAGCAGCCGATGGACAGGGGTGCCCGGGGAGCTGTTTTTT.

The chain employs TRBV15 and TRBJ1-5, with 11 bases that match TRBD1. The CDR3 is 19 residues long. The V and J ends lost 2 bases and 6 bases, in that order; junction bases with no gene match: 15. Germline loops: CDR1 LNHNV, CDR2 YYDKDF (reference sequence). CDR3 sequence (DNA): TGTGCCACCAGCAGACTACCCTTACCGGGACAGGGGGGCCTTCAGCCCCAGCATTTT. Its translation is CATSRLPLPGQGGLQPQHF.

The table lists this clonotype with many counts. The CDR3 DNA is TGTGCCAGCAGTCCTGCGGAGGAGGGCAGGGCGGGAGAGACCCAGTACTTC. It encodes CASSPAEEGRAGETQYF. The V and J genes are TRBV28 and TRBJ2-5, with D possibly being TRBD2 (6 bases). Trimming left V 5 bases short and J 4 bases short, with 23 bases between. Germline CDR1 MDHEN, CDR2 SYDVKM. This CDR3 comprises 17 residues.

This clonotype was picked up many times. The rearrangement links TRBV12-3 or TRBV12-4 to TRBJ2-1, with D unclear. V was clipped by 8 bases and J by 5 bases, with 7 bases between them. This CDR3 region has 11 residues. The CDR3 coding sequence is TGTGCCAGCGGTTGGAACAATGAGCAGTTCTTC. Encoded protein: CASGWNNEQFF.

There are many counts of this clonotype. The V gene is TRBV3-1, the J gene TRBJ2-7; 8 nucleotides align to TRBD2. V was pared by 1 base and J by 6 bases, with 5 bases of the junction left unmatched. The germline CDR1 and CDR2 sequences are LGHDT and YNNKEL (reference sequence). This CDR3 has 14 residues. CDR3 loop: CASSQGSGSLEQYF. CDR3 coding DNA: TGTGCCAGCAGCCAAGGGAGCGGGAGTCTCGAGCAGTACTTC.

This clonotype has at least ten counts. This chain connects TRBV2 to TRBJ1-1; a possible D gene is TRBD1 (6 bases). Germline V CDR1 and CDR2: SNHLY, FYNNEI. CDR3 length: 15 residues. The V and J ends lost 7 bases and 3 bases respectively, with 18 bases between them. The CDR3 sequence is CASMIPGGADTEAFF. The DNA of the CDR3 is TGTGCCAGCATGATACCCGGGGGCGCGGACACTGAAGCTTTCTTT.

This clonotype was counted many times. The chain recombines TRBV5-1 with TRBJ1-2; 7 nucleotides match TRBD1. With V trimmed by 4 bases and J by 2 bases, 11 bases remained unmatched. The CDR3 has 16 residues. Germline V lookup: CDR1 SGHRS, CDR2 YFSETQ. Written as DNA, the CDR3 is TGCGCCAGCAGCCAACTCCCGACAGGGACGAACTATGGCTACACCTTC. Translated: CASSQLPTGTNYGYTF. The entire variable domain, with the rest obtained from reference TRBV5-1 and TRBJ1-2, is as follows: KAGVTQTPRYLIKTRGQQVTLSCSPISGHRSVSWYQQTPGQGLQFLFEYFSETQRNKGNFPGRFSGRQFSNSRSEMNVSTLELGDSALYLCASSQLPTGTNYGYTFGSGTRLTVV.

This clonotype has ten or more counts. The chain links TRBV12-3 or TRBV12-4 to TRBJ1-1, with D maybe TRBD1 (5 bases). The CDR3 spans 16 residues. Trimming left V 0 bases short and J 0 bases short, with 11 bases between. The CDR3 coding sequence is TGTGCCAGCAGTTTAGCCAAGGGGTTGGTGAACACTGAAGCTTTCTTT. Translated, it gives CASSLAKGLVNTEAFF.